A single sample gave rise to the 22 T cell receptor beta chains below, sequenced in a study of CD8+CD57+ T cells in acquired aplastic anemia. Using genomic DNA as the template, TCR beta VDJ and CDR3 profiling was carried out. TCRdb re-analysed the reads in MiXCR, keeping a single row per CDR3 protein. The profile shows just over 400,000 distinct CDR3 sequences, around 68% of them singletons. The material sequenced was sorted CD4+, CD8+, or CD8+CD57+ T cells (not recorded which) from PBMCs. The receptors originated from a human donor in good health, serving as a control.

This chain links TRBV29-1 with TRBJ1-2; 10 nucleotides align to TRBD1. Germline-derived CDR1 and CDR2 are SQVTM and ANQGSEA. With 7 bases clipped from V and 8 bases from J, the junction kept 4 bases outside the gene matches. The CDR3 contains 11 residues. The CDR3 region is CSGGTGEGYTF. DNA for the CDR3: TGCAGCGGGGGGACAGGGGAAGGCTACACCTTC. The whole variable domain, remainder taken from reference TRBV29-1 and TRBJ1-2, is SAVISQKPSRDICQRGTSLTIQCQVDSQVTMMFWYRQQPGQSLTLIATANQGSEATYESGFVIDKFPISRPNLTFSTLTVSNMSPEDSSIYLCSGGTGEGYTFGSGTRLTVV.

The chain combines TRBV6-4 with TRBJ1-1; 8 nucleotides align to TRBD1. Germline CDR1 and CDR2: MRHNA and SNTAGT. V dropped 4 bases and J dropped 3; count of bases not matched to a gene: 7. The CDR3 is 15 amino acids. In DNA form, the CDR3 reads TGTGCCAGCAGTGTGGAACCAGGGGGCTACACTGAAGCTTTCTTT. It translates to CASSVEPGGYTEAFF.

The V gene is TRBV20-1, the J gene TRBJ2-5; D perhaps matches TRBD1 (6 bases). The CDR3 is made up of 12 amino acids. With 5 bases removed from V and 1 base from J, the gap between germline ends came to 8 bases. Germline V gene sequence: CDR1 DFQATT, CDR2 SNEGSKA (reference sequence). The CDR3 is CSAQDSQETQYF. The CDR3 nucleotides read TGCAGTGCTCAGGACAGCCAAGAGACCCAGTACTTC.

At least ten counts were recorded for this clonotype. The chain recombines TRBV9 with TRBJ2-2; D gene ambiguous. This CDR3 comprises 16 residues. The germline V gene has CDR1 SGDLS and CDR2 YYNGEE. V lost 4 bases and J 0 bases, leaving 13 bases between the germline ends. Written as DNA, the CDR3 is TGTGCCAGCAGCCCCCGCGTGTCCCCGAACACCGGGGAGCTGTTTTTT. Translated, it gives CASSPRVSPNTGELFF. The whole variable domain, remainder taken from reference TRBV9 and TRBJ2-2, is DSGVTQTPKHLITATGQRVTLRCSPRSGDLSVYWYQQSLDQGLQFLIQYYNGEERAKGNILERFSAQQFPDLHSELNLSSLELGDSALYFCASSPRVSPNTGELFFGEGSRLTVL.

The chain uses TRBV7-2 and TRBJ1-5; D gene uncertain. CDR3 length: 13 residues. Germline CDR1 SGHTA, CDR2 FQGNSA. Trimming cost V 3 bases and J 11 bases, with 14 bases left between them. In DNA form, the CDR3 reads TGTGCCAGCAGCTTCGAACCCGATGATACCCAGCATTTT. It encodes CASSFEPDDTQHF.

As regards this clonotype: One end of the junction does not line up with germline, which may come from a read error. The gene calls are TRBV11-2 and TRBJ2-1; TRBD2 matches at 13 bases. Germline CDR1 reads SGHAT; CDR2 reads FQNNGV. The CDR3 is 16 amino acids. The CDR3 sequence is CASGRGGTSGDNERFF. The CDR3 DNA follows: TGTGCCAGCGGCCGGGGAGGGACTAGCGGGGACAATGAGCGGTTCTTC.

The CDR3: CASRPRGLMGDNYGYTF. The CDR3 nucleotides read TGTGCCAGCAGACCCCGCGGTTTAATGGGCGATAACTATGGCTACACCTTC. The V gene is TRBV12-5, the J gene TRBJ1-2; D is undetermined. Germline-derived CDR1 and CDR2 are LGHNT and FRNRAP. The CDR3 is 17 residues long.

V gene TRBV12-3 or TRBV12-4 combines with J gene TRBJ2-5; no definite D call. Trimming left V 5 bases short and J 9 bases short, with 13 bases between. This CDR3 comprises 12 residues. CDR3 in amino acids: CASSPLNQPQYF. CDR3 coding DNA: TGTGCCAGCAGTCCACTCAATCAGCCCCAGTACTTC.

Note on this clonotype: One end of the junction fails to match germline, which may point to a read error. V and J are TRBV5-4 and TRBJ2-7; no clear D. This CDR3 comprises 11 residues. Germline V gene sequence: CDR1 SGHNT, CDR2 YYREEE (reference sequence). CDR3 sequence reads: CASSIQGEQYF. CDR3 nucleotides: TGCGCCAGCAGCATACAAGGGGAGCAGTACTTC.

The CDR3 sequence: CASQSGGGEQYF. CDR3 coding DNA: TGTGCCAGCCAAAGCGGGGGTGGCGAGCAGTACTTC. J is TRBJ2-7 and V is TRBV7-6; 8 bases are a match to TRBD2. CDR1 is SGHVS, CDR2 FNYEAQ, per germline. The CDR3 contains 12 residues. V lost 8 bases and J lost 6; bases outside the gene matches: 6.

Remarks on this clonotype: This may stem from a read error, because a much larger clone lies one nucleotide away. The V and J genes are TRBV4-3 and TRBJ2-2, with 7 bases lining up with TRBD2. Germline CDR1 LGHNA, CDR2 YSLEER. The CDR3 sequence is 15 residues long. In nucleotides, the CDR3 is TGCGCCAGCAGCCGCGGACTAGGGAACACCGGGGGGCTGTTTTTT. It yields the protein CASSRGLGNTGGLFF.

This clonotype occurred many times. CDR3 region: CASSQPKGLAVPSYEQYF. The CDR3 region has the DNA TGTGCCAGCAGCCAACCGAAGGGACTAGCGGTGCCCTCCTACGAGCAGTACTTC. V gene TRBV3-1 combines with J gene TRBJ2-7, with 11 bases that match TRBD2. Germline values: CDR1 LGHDT, CDR2 YNNKEL (reference sequence). After removal of 2 bases from V and 0 bases from J, the junction contained 9 bases not matched to a gene. This CDR3 has 18 residues.

J is TRBJ2-3 and V is TRBV11-2; no reliable D call. This CDR3 has 16 residues. V lost 3 bases and J 5 bases, leaving 18 bases between the germline ends. Germline CDR1 reads SGHAT; CDR2 reads FQNNGV. The CDR3 sequence is CASSFAGNWIRDTQYF. CDR3 bases: TGTGCCAGCAGCTTTGCTGGGAACTGGATTAGAGATACGCAGTATTTT.

The chain uses TRBV20-1 and TRBJ1-6, with D hard to call. This CDR3 spans 13 amino acids. Per the germline V gene, CDR1 is DFQATT and CDR2 is SNEGSKA (reference sequence). V lost 0 bases, J lost 14 bases, and 14 bases lay in between. CDR3 nucleotides: TGCAGTGCTAGAGAGAACGGAAACACCACCCTCCACTTT. It encodes CSARENGNTTLHF.

V and J are TRBV7-7 and TRBJ1-6; 9 bases align to TRBD1. The CDR3 is made up of 16 amino acids. The germline CDR1 and CDR2 sequences are SSHAT and FNYEAQ (reference sequence). CDR3 region: CARRGTGQGSDSPLHF. The CDR3 nucleotides read TGTGCTCGGAGGGGCACCGGACAGGGGAGCGACTCACCCCTCCACTTT.

The CDR3 DNA is TGTGCCAGCAGCCAAGGGACAGGGGTCGAGCAGTACTTC. It yields the protein CASSQGTGVEQYF. This chain connects TRBV7-6 to TRBJ2-7; 10 positions agree with TRBD1. CDR1 is SGHVS, CDR2 FNYEAQ, per germline. The V and J ends lost 5 bases and 6 bases, in that order; junction bases with no gene match: 4. This CDR3 comprises 13 residues. The complete variable domain, with remaining parts taken from reference TRBV7-6 and TRBJ2-7, reads GAGVSQSPRYKVTKRGQDVALRCDPISGHVSLYWYRQALGQGPEFLTYFNYEAQQDKSGLPNDRFSAERPEGSISTLTIQRTEQRDSAMYRCASSQGTGVEQYFGPGTRLTVT.

The rearrangement links TRBV5-1 to TRBJ1-6, with D uncertain. V gave up 4 bases and J gave up 8 bases, with 16 bases separating them. The CDR3 has 15 residues. Germline V lookup: CDR1 SGHRS, CDR2 YFSETQ. DNA for the CDR3: TGCGCCAGCAGCCCAGTTGTTACGGACGATTCACCCCTCCACTTT. It is translated as CASSPVVTDDSPLHF.

This chain uses TRBV25-1 with TRBJ2-3; tentatively, D is TRBD1 or TRBD2 (5 bases each). Germline V CDR1 and CDR2: MGHDK, SYGVNS. This CDR3 has 15 amino acids. Trimming pared 5 bases from V and 3 bases from J, leaving 15 bases between. The CDR3 protein is CASSSLTGRTDTQYF. The CDR3 nucleotides read TGTGCCAGCAGTAGTCTGACGGGGCGGACAGATACGCAGTATTTT. Full variable domain (remainder filled in from reference TRBV25-1 and TRBJ2-3): EADIYQTPRYLVIGTGKKITLECSQTMGHDKMYWYQQDPGMELHLIHYSYGVNSTEKGDLSSESTVSRIRTEHFPLTLESARPSHTSQYLCASSSLTGRTDTQYFGPGTRLTVL.

This chain connects TRBV5-8 to TRBJ2-7, with D possibly matching TRBD2 (5 bases). Germline V lookup: CDR1 SGHTS, CDR2 YDEGEE. CDR3 length: 12 amino acids. V lost 5 bases to trimming and J lost 2 bases, with 8 bases between them. CDR3 nucleotide sequence: TGTGCCAGCAGTAGGGAGCCCTACGAGCAGTACTTC. Its protein is CASSREPYEQYF.

The J gene is TRBJ2-7, the V gene TRBV9; 8 bases fit TRBD1. The CDR3 is 16 residues long. After removal of 2 bases from V and 2 bases from J, the junction contained 9 bases not matched to a gene. The germline CDR1 and CDR2 sequences are SGDLS and YYNGEE. Here the CDR3 DNA reads TGTGCCAGCAGCGTCTCGACAGGGGCTCAACCCTACGAGCAGTACTTC. This sequence encodes CASSVSTGAQPYEQYF. Drawing the rest from reference TRBV9 and TRBJ2-7, the complete variable domain is DSGVTQTPKHLITATGQRVTLRCSPRSGDLSVYWYQQSLDQGLQFLIQYYNGEERAKGNILERFSAQQFPDLHSELNLSSLELGDSALYFCASSVSTGAQPYEQYFGPGTRLTVT.

With respect to this clonotype: The missing conserved phenylalanine or tryptophan at the end of this CDR3 makes a read error likely. This chain connects TRBV7-3 to TRBJ1-2; no clear D. Germline assignment: CDR1 SGHTA and CDR2 FQGTGA. This CDR3 has 12 residues. CDR3 amino acids: CASSLQDYGYTH. CDR3 in DNA: TGCGCCAGCAGCTTGCAAGACTATGGCTACACCCAC.

The chain recombines TRBV13 with TRBJ2-3; D could derive from TRBD1 or TRBD2 (7 bases each). The V end was cut by 5 bases, the J end by 5 bases, with 17 bases between. The CDR3 is made up of 15 amino acids. CDR1 is PRHDT, CDR2 FYEKMQ, per germline (reference sequence). This CDR3 reads CASSPETGRGDTQYF. CDR3 in DNA: TGTGCCAGCAGCCCAGAGACAGGGAGGGGAGATACGCAGTATTTT.